This TCR beta chain was obtained from a study of control samples from healthy donors and cancer patients. V lost 1 base, J lost 4 bases, and 8 bases stayed unmatched. The CDR3 covers 16 residues. Germline values: CDR1 LGHNA, CDR2 YSLEER. Here immunoSEQ multiplex PCR was the method, and the copy in TCRdb shows in-frame clones only, minus some. This table has under 110,000 clones, around 89% appearing once. The sample taken for sequencing was blood. The V and J genes are TRBV4-3 and TRBJ2-3, with 7 bases matching TRBD1. This TCR was recovered from a young man in good health. This CDR3 reads CASSQGTGESADTQYF. The CDR3 DNA reads TGCGCCAGCAGCCAAGGCACAGGGGAGTCAGCAGATACGCAGTATTTT.